This TCR beta chain was captured in a study of beta chain features in type 1 diabetes. Study in general: The study found patients and healthy donors alike in age, gender and cell yields.

General study findings and limits: It was possible that PCR favored shorter templates, equally so in patients and controls. A moderate, significant TCRB CDR3 shortening appeared in type 1 diabetes across four CD4+ subsets.

The authors reverse transcribed all of the isolated RNA, so sequencing captured expressed TCRB transcripts. TCRdb's copy holds only in-frame clones and misses some; the assay was immunoSEQ multiplex PCR. Among more than 95,000 clones, under 30% were seen once, and the ten largest hold 0.5% to 0.55%. CD45RO/CCR7/CD25/CD127/CD95/CD27 staining was used to isolate CD4+ naive, central memory, regulatory and stem cell-like memory cells by sorting. Remarks on this clone: Its antigen is currently unknown.

There are 14 residues in the CDR3. V lost 11 bases and J 7 bases, leaving 20 bases between the germline ends. Germline values: CDR1 SEHNR, CDR2 FQNEAQ (reference sequence). J is TRBJ1-4 and V is TRBV7-9, with D possibly matching TRBD1 (5 bases). This clonotype was sampled from a woman aged 18-35 years with type 1 diabetes. The specimen was central memory CD4+ T cells from blood. The CDR3: CASEPQGGGEKLFF. CDR3 nucleotides: TGTGCCTCAGAGCCTCAGGGCGGGGGTGAAAAACTGTTTTTT.